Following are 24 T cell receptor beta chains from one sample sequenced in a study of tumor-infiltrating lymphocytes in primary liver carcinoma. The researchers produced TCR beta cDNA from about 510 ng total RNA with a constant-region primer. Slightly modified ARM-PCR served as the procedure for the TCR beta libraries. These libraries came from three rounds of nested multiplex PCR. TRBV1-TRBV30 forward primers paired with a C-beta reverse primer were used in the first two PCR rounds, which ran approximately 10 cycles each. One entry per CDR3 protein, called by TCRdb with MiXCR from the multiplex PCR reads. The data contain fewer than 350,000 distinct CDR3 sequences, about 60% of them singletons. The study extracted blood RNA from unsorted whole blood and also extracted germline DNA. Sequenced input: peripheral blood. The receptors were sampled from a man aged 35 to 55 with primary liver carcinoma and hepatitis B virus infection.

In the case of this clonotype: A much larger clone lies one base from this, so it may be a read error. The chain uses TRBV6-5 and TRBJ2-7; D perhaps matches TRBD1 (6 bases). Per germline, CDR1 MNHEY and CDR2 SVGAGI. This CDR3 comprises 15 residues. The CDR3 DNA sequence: TGTGCCAGCAGTCCCAGGACAGATTCCTCCTACGAGGAGTACTTC. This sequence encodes CASSPRTDSSYEEYF.

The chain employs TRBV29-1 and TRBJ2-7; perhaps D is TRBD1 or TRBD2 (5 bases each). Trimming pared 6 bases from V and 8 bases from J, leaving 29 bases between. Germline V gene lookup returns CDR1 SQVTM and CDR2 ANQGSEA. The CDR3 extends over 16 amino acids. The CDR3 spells CSVVSPLIGTTHKQYF. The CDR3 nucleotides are TGCAGCGTCGTTAGTCCGTTAATCGGGACGACCCACAAGCAGTACTTC.

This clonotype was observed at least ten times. CDR3 in DNA: TGCAGCGTTTCCTGGGGCCAAGAGACCCAGTACTTC. Translating it yields CSVSWGQETQYF. The gene calls are TRBV29-1 and TRBJ2-5; D gene ambiguous. Looked up from germline, CDR1 is SQVTM and CDR2 is ANQGSEA. V was clipped by 5 bases and J by 1 base, with 8 bases between them. The CDR3 sequence is 12 residues long.

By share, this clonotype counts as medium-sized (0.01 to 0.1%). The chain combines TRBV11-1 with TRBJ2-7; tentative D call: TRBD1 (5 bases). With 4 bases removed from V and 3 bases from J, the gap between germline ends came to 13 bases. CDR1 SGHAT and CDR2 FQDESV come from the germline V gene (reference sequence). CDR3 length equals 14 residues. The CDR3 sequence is CASSSRLDNYEQYF. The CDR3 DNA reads TGTGCCAGCAGCTCGCGATTGGACAACTACGAGCAGTACTTC. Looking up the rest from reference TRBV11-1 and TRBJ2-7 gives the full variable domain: EAEVAQSPRYKITEKSQAVAFWCDPISGHATLYWYRQILGQGPELLVQFQDESVVDDSQLPKDRFSAERLKGVDSTLKIQPAELGDSAMYLCASSSRLDNYEQYFGPGTRLTVT.

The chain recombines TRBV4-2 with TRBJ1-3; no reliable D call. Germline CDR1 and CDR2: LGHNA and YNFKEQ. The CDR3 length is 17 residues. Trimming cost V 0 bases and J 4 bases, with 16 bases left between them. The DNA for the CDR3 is TGTGCCAGCAGCCAAGATCAGTACCCGGCTGGAGGAAACACCATATATTTT. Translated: CASSQDQYPAGGNTIYF.

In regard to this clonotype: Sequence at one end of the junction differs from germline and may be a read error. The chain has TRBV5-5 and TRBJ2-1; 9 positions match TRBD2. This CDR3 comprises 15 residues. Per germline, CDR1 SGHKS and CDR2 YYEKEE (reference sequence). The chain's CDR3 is CASNLASGNYNEQFF. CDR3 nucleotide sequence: TGTGCCAGCAACTTGGCTAGCGGGAACTACAATGAGCAGTTCTTC. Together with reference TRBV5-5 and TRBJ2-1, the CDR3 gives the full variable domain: DAGVTQSPTHLIKTRGQQVTLRCSPISGHKSVSWYQQVLGQGPQFIFQYYEKEERGRGNFPDRFSARQFPNYSSELNVNALLLGDSALYLCASNLASGNYNEQFFGPGTRLTVL.

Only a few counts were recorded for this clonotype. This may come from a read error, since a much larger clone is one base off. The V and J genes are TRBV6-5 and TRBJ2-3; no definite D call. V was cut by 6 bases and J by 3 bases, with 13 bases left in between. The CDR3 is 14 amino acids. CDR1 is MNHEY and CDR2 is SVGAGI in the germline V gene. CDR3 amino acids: CASREVMGTDTQYF. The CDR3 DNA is TGTGCCAGCAGAGAAGTCATGGGAACAGATACGCAGTATTTT.

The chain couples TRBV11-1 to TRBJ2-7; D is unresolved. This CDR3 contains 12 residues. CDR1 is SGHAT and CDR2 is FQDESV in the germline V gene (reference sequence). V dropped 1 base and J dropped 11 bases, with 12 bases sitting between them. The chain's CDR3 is CASSLGSYEKYF. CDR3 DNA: TGTGCCAGCAGCTTAGGCAGCTATGAGAAGTACTTC.

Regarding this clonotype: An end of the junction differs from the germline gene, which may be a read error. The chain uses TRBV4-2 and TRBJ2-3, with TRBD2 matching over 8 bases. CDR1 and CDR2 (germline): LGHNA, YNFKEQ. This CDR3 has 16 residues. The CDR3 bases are TGTGTCAGCAGCCAAGATGGCGCGGGAGGATCAGTTACGCAGTATTTT. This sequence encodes CVSSQDGAGGSVTQYF.

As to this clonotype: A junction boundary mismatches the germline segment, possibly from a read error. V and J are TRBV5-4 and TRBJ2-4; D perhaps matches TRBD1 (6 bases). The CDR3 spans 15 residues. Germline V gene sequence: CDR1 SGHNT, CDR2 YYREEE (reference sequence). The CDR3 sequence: CASSLKGGRRNTQYF. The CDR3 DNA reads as TGTGCCAGCAGCTTGAAAGGGGGTAGGAGAAACACTCAGTACTTC.

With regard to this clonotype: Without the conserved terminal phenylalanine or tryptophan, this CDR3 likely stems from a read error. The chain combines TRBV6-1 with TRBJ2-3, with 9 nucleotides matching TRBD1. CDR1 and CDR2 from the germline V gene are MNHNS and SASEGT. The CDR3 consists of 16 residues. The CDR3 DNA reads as TGTGCTAGCAGTGGACGTCCCGGGACAGGGTCGGTTACGCAGTATTTA. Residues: CASSGRPGTGSVTQYL.

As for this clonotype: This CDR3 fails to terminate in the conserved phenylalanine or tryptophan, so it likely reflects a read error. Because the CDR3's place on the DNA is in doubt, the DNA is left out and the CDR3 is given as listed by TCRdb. CDR3 loop: CAISERPGPTEPL. The chain carries TRBV10-3 and TRBJ2-1; no check of the table's D call, TRBD2, against the DNA was made. The CDR3 region is 13 residues in length, termini included. The germline CDR1 and CDR2 sequences are ENHRY and SYGVKD.

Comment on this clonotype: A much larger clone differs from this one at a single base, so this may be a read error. The CDR3 sequence: CASRRRAGELFF. CDR3 nucleotides: TGTGCCAGCAGAAGGAGGGCCGGGGAGCTGTTTTTT. The V gene is TRBV2, the J gene TRBJ2-2; weak D call: TRBD2 (6 bases). The V end was cut by 6 bases, the J end by 6 bases, with 8 bases between. The CDR3 consists of 12 residues. The germline V gene encodes CDR1 SNHLY and CDR2 FYNNEI.

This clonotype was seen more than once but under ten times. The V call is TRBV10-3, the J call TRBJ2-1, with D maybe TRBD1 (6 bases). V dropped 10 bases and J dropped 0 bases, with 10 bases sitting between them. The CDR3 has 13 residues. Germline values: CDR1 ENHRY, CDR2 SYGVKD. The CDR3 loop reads CASHRDSYNEQFF. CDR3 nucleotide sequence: TGTGCCAGTCACAGGGACTCCTACAATGAGCAGTTCTTC.

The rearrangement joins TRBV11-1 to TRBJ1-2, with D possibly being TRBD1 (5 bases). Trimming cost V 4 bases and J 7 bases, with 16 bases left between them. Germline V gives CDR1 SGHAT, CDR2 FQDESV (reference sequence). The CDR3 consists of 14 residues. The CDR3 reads CASSSSQGDGGYTF. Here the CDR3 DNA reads TGTGCCAGCAGCTCTTCGCAGGGAGACGGTGGCTACACCTTC.

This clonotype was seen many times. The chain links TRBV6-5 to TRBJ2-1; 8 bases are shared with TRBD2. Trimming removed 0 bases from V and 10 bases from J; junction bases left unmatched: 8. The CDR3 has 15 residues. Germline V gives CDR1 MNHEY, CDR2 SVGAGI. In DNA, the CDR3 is TGTGCCAGCAGTTACTCGACTAGCGATGGTTTGGAGCAGTTCTTC. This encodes CASSYSTSDGLEQFF.

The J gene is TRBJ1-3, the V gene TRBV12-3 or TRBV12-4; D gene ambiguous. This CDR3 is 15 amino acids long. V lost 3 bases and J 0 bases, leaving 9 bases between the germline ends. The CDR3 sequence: CASSFASLSGNTIYF. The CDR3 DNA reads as TGTGCCAGCAGTTTTGCTAGTCTCTCTGGAAACACCATATATTTT.

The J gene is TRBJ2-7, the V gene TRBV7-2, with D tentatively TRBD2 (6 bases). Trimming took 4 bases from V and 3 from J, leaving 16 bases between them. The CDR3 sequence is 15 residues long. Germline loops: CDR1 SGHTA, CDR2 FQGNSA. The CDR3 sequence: CASSSPLGLNYEQYF. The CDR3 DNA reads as TGTGCCAGCAGCTCACCACTGGGACTGAACTACGAGCAGTACTTC.

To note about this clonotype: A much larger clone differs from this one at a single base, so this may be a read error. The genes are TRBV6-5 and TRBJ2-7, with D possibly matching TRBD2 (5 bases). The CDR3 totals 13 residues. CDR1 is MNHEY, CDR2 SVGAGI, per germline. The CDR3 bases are TGTGCCAGCAGTTACTCGACGGGATACGTGCAGTACTTC. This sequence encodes CASSYSTGYVQYF.

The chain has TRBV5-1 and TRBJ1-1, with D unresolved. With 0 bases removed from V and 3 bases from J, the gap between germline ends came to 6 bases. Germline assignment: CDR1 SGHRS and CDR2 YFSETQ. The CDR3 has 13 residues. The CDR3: CASSLDRDTEAFF. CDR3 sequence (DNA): TGCGCCAGCAGCTTGGACAGAGACACTGAAGCTTTCTTT.

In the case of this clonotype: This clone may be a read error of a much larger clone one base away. The CDR3 DNA reads TGTGCCAGCAACCAAGAGAAGCGGATCCACAATGAGCAGTTCTTC. Translation gives CASNQEKRIHNEQFF. V and J are TRBV4-2 and TRBJ2-1; D might be TRBD2 (5 bases). The germline CDR1 and CDR2 sequences are LGHNA and YNFKEQ. The CDR3 is 15 residues long.

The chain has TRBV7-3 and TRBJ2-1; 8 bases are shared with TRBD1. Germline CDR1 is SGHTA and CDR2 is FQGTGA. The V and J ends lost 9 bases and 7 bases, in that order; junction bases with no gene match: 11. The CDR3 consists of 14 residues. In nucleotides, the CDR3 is TGTGCCAGGAGCCCATCAGGGGGCCAGAATGAGCAGTTCTTC. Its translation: CARSPSGGQNEQFF.

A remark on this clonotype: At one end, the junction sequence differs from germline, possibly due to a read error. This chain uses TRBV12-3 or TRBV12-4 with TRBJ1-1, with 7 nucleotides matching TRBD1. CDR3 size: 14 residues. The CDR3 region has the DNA TGTGCCAGCAGTTCCGGGACAGATAACACTGAAACTTTCTTT. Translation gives CASSSGTDNTETFF.

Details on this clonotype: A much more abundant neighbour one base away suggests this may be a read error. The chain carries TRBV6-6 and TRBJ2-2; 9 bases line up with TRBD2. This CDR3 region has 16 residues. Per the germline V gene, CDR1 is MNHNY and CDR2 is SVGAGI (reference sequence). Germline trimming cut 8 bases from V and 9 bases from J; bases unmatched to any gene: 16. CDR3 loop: CASQTPVSGSKRELFF. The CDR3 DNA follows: TGTGCCAGCCAAACTCCGGTTAGCGGGAGTAAGAGGGAGCTGTTTTTT.